Below, one T cell receptor beta chain is given with its context. The sample belongs to a study of human T cells and chemical hapten exposure. MiXCR, run by TCRdb on the RACE reads, gives a single entry per CDR3 protein. The repertoire includes 60,000 to 70,000 distinct CDR3 sequences, around 9.9% of them detected once, and 4.5% to 6.5% sits in the top ten. CDR1 and CDR2 from the germline V gene are KGHSH and LQKENI. The germline V and J ends were trimmed by 3 bases and 6 bases, with 9 bases remaining between them. The CDR3 runs to 13 residues. Described time point: pre-sensitization, week 0. Noted treatment: therapeutic diphenylcyclopropenone sensitization with weekly scalp DPC.

This specimen consisted of whole blood, obtained in connection with sensitization to the hapten diphenylcyclopropenone (DPC). V and J are TRBV18 and TRBJ2-4, with unresolved D. This TCR derives from a woman aged 45-65 years with alopecia areata. Some clones in this sample may be carry-over from other donors' samples. CDR3 loop: CASSPREPNIQYF. For the CDR3, the DNA is TGTGCCAGCTCACCGAGAGAACCAAACATTCAGTACTTC.